These 8 T cell receptor beta chains originate from one sample sequenced in a study of T cells expressing NK-cell markers (dated by TCRdb to the early 2020s). Libraries were prepared through 5' RACE. Sequencer: Illumina HiSeq 2000. After reprocessing by TCRdb, each CDR3 protein sequence is one entry, and no DNA is given. For this sample, the table gives about 390,000 distinct CDR3 sequences. The ten largest clones represent over 8.5% of the sample. The sequenced sample consisted of blood T cells: a sorted CD56 or NKG2C T cell subset, CD4+ or CD8+ T cells, or bulk PBMC T cells (not recorded which). The receptors originated from a woman aged 45-65 years in good health. Donor details come from another sample of the same person, matched by shared clones.

The chain combines TRBV5-1 with TRBJ2-7; as DNA is missing, the TRBD2 call by TCRdb cannot be tested. CDR3 size: 15 residues. Germline V gene sequence: CDR1 SGHRS, CDR2 YFSETQ. The CDR3 here is CASREGASGSREQYF.

V is TRBV29-1 and J is TRBJ2-7; as DNA is missing, the TRBD1 call by TCRdb cannot be tested. CDR1 is SQVTM, CDR2 ANQGSEA, per germline. The length of the CDR3 is 12 residues. The CDR3 sequence: CSVDTGPYEQYF.

The V and J genes are TRBV2 and TRBJ2-5; the D gene TCRdb calls, TRBD1, cannot be checked with no DNA. This CDR3 region has 15 residues. CDR1 SNHLY and CDR2 FYNNEI come from the germline V gene. The CDR3 protein is CASSDGQGRQETQYF.

The chain links TRBV6-6 to TRBJ2-5. In germline, CDR1 is MNHNY, CDR2 SVGAGI (reference sequence). CDR3 length equals 14 residues. The CDR3 protein is CASSTGRTQETQYF.

The chain joins TRBV2 to TRBJ2-6; TCRdb's D call, TRBD1, is unchecked because there is no DNA. Germline values: CDR1 SNHLY, CDR2 FYNNEI. This CDR3 has 19 residues. The CDR3 region is CASSEASGGLGSGANVLTF. The whole variable domain, filled in from reference TRBV2 and TRBJ2-6, reads EPEVTQTPSHQVTQMGQEVILRCVPISNHLYFYWYRQILGQKVEFLVSFYNNEISEKSEIFDDQFSVERPDGSNFTLKIRSTKLEDSAMYFCASSEASGGLGSGANVLTFGAGSRLTVL.

The chain recombines TRBV3-1 with TRBJ1-4; TCRdb returns TRBD1, unconfirmable since there is no DNA. This CDR3 contains 14 residues. CDR1 is LGHDT, CDR2 YNNKEL, per germline (reference sequence). The CDR3 sequence is CASSRGGSNEKLFF.

V is TRBV7-9 and J is TRBJ2-1; TCRdb indicates TRBD1, and absent DNA this call remains unverified. CDR3 length: 16 residues. Germline lookup yields CDR1 SEHNR and CDR2 FQNEAQ (reference sequence). The CDR3 loop is CASSRRQGASYNEQFF.

This chain links TRBV5-1 with TRBJ1-4. In germline, CDR1 is SGHRS, CDR2 YFSETQ. The length of the CDR3 is 16 residues. This chain's CDR3 is CASSLEGRPRDEKLFF.